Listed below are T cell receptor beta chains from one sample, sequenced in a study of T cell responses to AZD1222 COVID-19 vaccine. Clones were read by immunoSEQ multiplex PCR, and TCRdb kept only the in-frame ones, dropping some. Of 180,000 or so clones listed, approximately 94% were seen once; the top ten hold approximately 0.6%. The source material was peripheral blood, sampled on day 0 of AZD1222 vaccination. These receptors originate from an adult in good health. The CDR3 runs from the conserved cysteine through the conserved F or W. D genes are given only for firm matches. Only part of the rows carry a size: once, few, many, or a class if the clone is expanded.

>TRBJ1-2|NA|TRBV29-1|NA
TGCAGCGTTGGGGGGTCAGGGGCCAGCTATGGCTACACCTTC
CSVGGSGASYGYTF
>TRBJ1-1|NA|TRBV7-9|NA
TGTGCCAGCAGGCCACAGGGTGCTGAAGCTTTCTTT
CASRPQGAEAFF
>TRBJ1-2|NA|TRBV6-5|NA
TGTGCCAGCAGTCAATCAGGAAACGGCTACACCTTC
CASSQSGNGYTF
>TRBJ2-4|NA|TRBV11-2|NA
TGTGCCAGCAGCTTTCCATCGGACAGAAACATTCAGTACTTC
CASSFPSDRNIQYF
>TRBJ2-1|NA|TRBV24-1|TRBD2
TGTGCCACCAGTGACCGTCCCCGACTAGCGGATAACTACAATGAGCAGTTCTTC
CATSDRPRLADNYNEQFF
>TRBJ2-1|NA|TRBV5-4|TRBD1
TGTGCCAGCAGCTTACGGGACAGGGGATCCTACAATGAGCAGTTCTTC
CASSLRDRGSYNEQFF
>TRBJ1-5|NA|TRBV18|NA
TGTGCCAGCTCACGTTTGGGGGCAGATCAGCCCCAGCATTTT
CASSRLGADQPQHF
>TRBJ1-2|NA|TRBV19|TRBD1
TGTGCCAGTAGTCTTCAACCGGGACAGGGGGCTGACTATGGCTACACCTTC
CASSLQPGQGADYGYTF
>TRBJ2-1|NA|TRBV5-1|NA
TGCGCCAGCCGGACGGGGAGCTCCTACAATGAGCAGTTCTTC
CASRTGSSYNEQFF
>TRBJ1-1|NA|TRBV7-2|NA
TGTGCCAGCAGCTTAGTTGGGACACTCGAAGCTTTCTTT
CASSLVGTLEAFF
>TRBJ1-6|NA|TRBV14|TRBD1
TGTGCCAGCAGACGGACAGGGGACCTTTATAATTCACCCCTCCACTTT
CASRRTGDLYNSPLHF
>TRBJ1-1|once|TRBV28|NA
TGTGCCAGCAGTTTACCTTATGACGGGAACACTGAAGCTTTCTTT
CASSLPYDGNTEAFF
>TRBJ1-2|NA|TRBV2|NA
TGTGCCGGGGGACTTCTAAGCTATGGCTACACCTTC
CAGGLLSYGYTF